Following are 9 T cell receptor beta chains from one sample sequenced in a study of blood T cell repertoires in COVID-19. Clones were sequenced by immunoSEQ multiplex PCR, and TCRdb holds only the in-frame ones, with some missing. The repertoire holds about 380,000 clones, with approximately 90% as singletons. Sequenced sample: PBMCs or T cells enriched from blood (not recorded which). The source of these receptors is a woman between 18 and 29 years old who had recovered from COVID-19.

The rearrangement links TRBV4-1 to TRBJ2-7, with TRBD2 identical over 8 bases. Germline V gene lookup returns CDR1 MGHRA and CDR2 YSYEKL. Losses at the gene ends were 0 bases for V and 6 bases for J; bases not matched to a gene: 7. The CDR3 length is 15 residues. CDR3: CASSQDQSSGSEQYF. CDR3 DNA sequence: TGCGCCAGCAGCCAAGATCAGTCTAGCGGGTCCGAGCAGTACTTC.

The CDR3 region has the DNA TGTGCCAGCAGCGCTAACAGGGACAGACCGACCTACGAGCAGTACTTC. The encoded protein is CASSANRDRPTYEQYF. The chain recombines TRBV9 with TRBJ2-7; 7 bases map to TRBD1. The CDR3 has 16 residues. The junction had 11 bases not matched to a gene; V was cut back by 3 bases and J by 2 bases. Germline values: CDR1 SGDLS, CDR2 YYNGEE.

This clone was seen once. The DNA of the CDR3 is TGCGCCAGCGCGGGACAGGGAGGAGGCGAGCAGTACTTC. Protein: CASAGQGGGEQYF. This rearrangement joins TRBV4-3 to TRBJ2-7; 9 bases fit TRBD1. Germline values: CDR1 LGHNA, CDR2 YSLEER. J gave up 6 bases and V 8 bases, and 8 bases lay outside the gene matches. The CDR3 runs to 13 residues.

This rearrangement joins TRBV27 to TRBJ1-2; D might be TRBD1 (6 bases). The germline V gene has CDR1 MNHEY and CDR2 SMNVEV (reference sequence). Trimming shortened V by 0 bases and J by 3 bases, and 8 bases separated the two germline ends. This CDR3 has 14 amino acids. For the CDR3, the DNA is TGTGCCAGCAGTTTATCAGGGGGATACTATGGCTACACCTTC. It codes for CASSLSGGYYGYTF.

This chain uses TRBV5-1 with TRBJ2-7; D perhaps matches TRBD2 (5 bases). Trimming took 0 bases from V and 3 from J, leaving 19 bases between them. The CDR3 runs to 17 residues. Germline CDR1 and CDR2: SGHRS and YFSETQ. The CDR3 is CASSLASGTSGFYEQYF. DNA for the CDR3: TGCGCCAGCAGCTTGGCCTCGGGTACAAGCGGCTTCTACGAGCAGTACTTC.

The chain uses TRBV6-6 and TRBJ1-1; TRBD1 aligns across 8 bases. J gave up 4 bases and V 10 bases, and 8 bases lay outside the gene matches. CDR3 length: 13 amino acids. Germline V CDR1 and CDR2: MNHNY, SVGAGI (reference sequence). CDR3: CATTGQGGTEAFF. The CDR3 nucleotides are TGTGCCACCACCGGACAGGGTGGCACTGAAGCTTTCTTT.

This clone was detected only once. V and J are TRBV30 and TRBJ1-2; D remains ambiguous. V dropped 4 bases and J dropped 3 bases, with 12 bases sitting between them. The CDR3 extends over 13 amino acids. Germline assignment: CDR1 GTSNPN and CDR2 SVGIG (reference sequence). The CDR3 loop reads CAWIPEEHYGYTF. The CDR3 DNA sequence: TGTGCCTGGATCCCTGAGGAACACTATGGCTACACCTTC.

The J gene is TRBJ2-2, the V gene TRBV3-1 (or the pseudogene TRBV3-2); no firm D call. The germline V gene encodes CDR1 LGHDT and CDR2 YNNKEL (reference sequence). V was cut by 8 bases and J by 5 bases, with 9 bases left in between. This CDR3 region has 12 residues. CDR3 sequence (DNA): TGTGCCAGCGCAGGAAGAACCGGGGAGCTGTTTTTT. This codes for CASAGRTGELFF.

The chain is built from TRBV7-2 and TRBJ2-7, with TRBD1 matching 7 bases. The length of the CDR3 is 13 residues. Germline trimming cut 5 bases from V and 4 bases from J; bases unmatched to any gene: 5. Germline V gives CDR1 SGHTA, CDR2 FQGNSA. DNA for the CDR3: TGTGCCAGCAGCCGGGACAGCAGATACGAGCAGTACTTC. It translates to CASSRDSRYEQYF.